This T cell receptor beta chain was sequenced in a study of shared clonotypes between healthy human individuals. Only in-frame clones appear in the TCRdb table, and some are missing; sequencing was by immunoSEQ multiplex PCR. This table has 2 million to 3 million clones, approximately 93% appearing once. This CDR3 region has 13 residues. Per germline, CDR1 SGHTA and CDR2 FQGNSA. On this clone itself: Compared with germline, one end of the junction differs, possibly owing to a read error.

The sample taken for sequencing was naive CD4+ T cells from PBMCs. Stated subset: CD45RA+ positively selected. This chain uses TRBV7-2 with TRBJ2-1; D could derive from TRBD1 or TRBD2 (5 bases each). The TCR was taken from a man younger than 30 in good health. Some clones in this sample may be carry-over from other donors' samples. Here the CDR3 reads CASSTPGPTTDVF. DNA for the CDR3: TGTGCCAGCAGCACACCGGGACCCACTACCGACGTCTTC.